This T cell receptor (beta chain) stems from a study of T cells in localized non-small cell lung cancer. General study points: Elevated circulating T cell density in blood was associated with longer overall survival. Heterogeneity stays possible, as sequencing covered only one tumor region.

On this clone itself: Its antigen is still unknown.

This CDR3 is built from 15 residues. Germline V gene sequence: CDR1 LNHDA, CDR2 SQIVND (reference sequence). J was trimmed by 7 bases and V by 8 bases; bases with no gene match: 6. The assay was immunoSEQ multiplex PCR, and TCRdb's table has in-frame clones only and misses some. The sample has about 14,000 clones; about four fifths are singletons. The sequencing here drew on peripheral blood, taken before any cancer treatment. The chain has TRBV19 and TRBJ2-1; 15 bases line up with TRBD2. The origin of this receptor is a female donor over 55 with stage I squamous cell lung carcinoma. CDR3 nucleotide sequence: TGTGCCAGTCGACGGACTAGCGGGGGGGTAAATGAGCAGTTCTTC. It yields the protein CASRRTSGGVNEQFF.